This T cell receptor beta chain was retrieved from a study of T cells in Graves' hyperthyroidism and ophthalmopathy (dated by TCRdb to between 2018 and 2021). Regarding the research as a whole: Peripheral blood was sampled at the time of initial diagnosis, prior to any treatment. TCR V-J signatures able to tell the groups apart were searched for in a discovery cohort of 90 to 100 patients, of whom more than 40 had Graves' ophthalmopathy and roughly 59 had stable Graves' hyperthyroidism. Whether ophthalmopathy could be predicted prospectively was tested in an independent validation cohort made up of 18 to 20 hyperthyroidism patients plus 17 patients who later progressed to ophthalmopathy. The approximately 100 discovery patients were divided at random into training and test sets in a 7:3 ratio. Thyroid tissue and blood T-cell repertoires from six Graves' hyperthyroidism patients were also compared in the study. Once sampling was done, hyperthyroidism patients were given methimazole at a starting dose of 30 mg daily, whereas ophthalmopathy patients were given high-dose intravenous methylprednisolone. TCR Vbeta CDR3 sequencing of some 140 peripheral blood samples (approximately 44 ophthalmopathy, about 75 hyperthyroidism and around 17 progressor patients) is reported in the paper.

From a lookup of the germline V gene (reference sequence), CDR1 and CDR2 are MNHEY and SMNVEV. The CDR3 has 15 amino acids, counting the end cysteine and phenylalanine. CDR3 DNA only is kept here, 45 bases in frame from base 1. This clonotype has more than one count but fewer than ten. Which antigen it targets is not known. Germline and junction disagree at one end, which may indicate a read error. TCR beta CDR3 regions were amplified from RNA transcripts. The first round of RT-PCR for the TCR CDR3 was performed with the HTBI primer set and the Qiagen OneStep RT-PCR kit. The libraries were constructed in a second round of multiplex PCR and then size-selected and purified. Paired-end sequencing of the libraries was performed with 100 bp reads on an Illumina HiSeq2000. As for how the authors treated the data: SOAPnuke was used to process the raw data, removing reads that contained adapters or uncalled bases, had a mean Phred below 15, or lacked an exact match to the constant primer or identifier. COPE v1.2.5 was used to merge high-quality paired reads, and clonotypes were defined as unique nucleotide sequences. Clonotypes were aligned to IMGT TRBV, TRBD and TRBJ reference segments using MiTCR v1.1. The analysis included only V-J combinations with a frequency above 0.0001, which together covered 99% to 99.2% of the repertoires. The TCS score was defined as F50 (clonal expansion) divided by E x V (chaos), with BLOSUM62-based TCRdist calculated between CDR3 peptides within each V-J. Welch's t-statistics and random forest reduced 450 to 600 V-J features to 13, which were used in a naive Bayes classifier (R e1071). Through fastp at Q25 and MiXCR, TCRdb rebuilt clones from the public reads, retaining in-frame beta chains. When rows share a CDR3 protein, they turn into one entry using the most common DNA and genes. The V and J calls and clone size come from TCRdb's table, not from the authors' own analysis. This sample comprises around 690,000 distinct CDR3 sequences, 17% of them detected only once. In total, the top ten clones hold roughly 16% of the sample.

A patient counted as having stable Graves' hyperthyroidism if no progression to ophthalmopathy occurred over 18 months of follow-up. Hyperthyroidism patients were newly diagnosed, had a disease duration of under 2 months, and were aged 18 to 65 years. Any patient with an uncontrolled infection, another autoimmune disease, pregnancy or lactation was excluded. Diagnoses were established on the basis of clinical symptoms, serum thyroxine and TRAb, thyroid ultrasound, and orbital computed tomography. PBMCs were separated from 10 ml of fresh peripheral blood using Ficoll-Paque density gradient centrifugation. Total RNA was extracted with Trizol reagent, and quality was checked on an Agilent 2100 Bioanalyzer. The study at large found these results: In validation, the model predicted progression to ophthalmopathy a median of roughly 6.1 months before onset, with 65% to 71% sensitivity and about 72% specificity. Blood samples also contained most of the expanded thyroid clonotypes (frequency above 0.001), which suggests that blood repertoires may reflect thyroid immune responses. Sample size was not statistically predetermined, and investigators were not blinded to group allocation. A model built on a 13 V-J signature distinguished ophthalmopathy from stable hyperthyroidism, reaching 85% to 90% sensitivity and approximately 83% specificity in cross-validation and 80%/75% in testing.

Sequenced sample: blood. This clonotype was obtained from a man aged 50-59 years with Graves' hyperthyroidism. The chain links TRBV27 with TRBJ2-7; 12 nucleotides in the junction match TRBD2. The CDR3 is CASSLLLAGGSEQYF. The nucleotide sequence is given as TGTGCCAGCAGCTTATTACTAGCGGGAGGCTCCGAGCAGTACTTC.